This T cell receptor (beta chain) originates from a study of T cells in Graves' hyperthyroidism and ophthalmopathy. The V and J ends lost 5 bases and 5 bases respectively, with 23 bases between them. CDR3 length equals 17 residues. The germline V gene has CDR1 MNHNS and CDR2 SASEGT. Broader study findings: Blood shared most expanded thyroid clonotypes above 0.001. From stable hyperthyroidism, ophthalmopathy was set apart by a 13 V-J model.

In patients aged 18 to 65, hyperthyroidism was newly diagnosed, with duration under 2 months. With respect to this clonotype: Antigen: not known.

Authors of the study amplified TCR beta CDR3 regions from RNA transcripts. Carried out on the TCR CDR3, a first-round RT-PCR used the HTBI primer set. TCRdb reanalysed the multiplex PCR reads using MiXCR and keeps one entry per CDR3 protein. This sample yields about 95,000 distinct CDR3 sequences, of which 40% are seen a single time; 10% belongs to the top ten. This receptor was identified in a woman in her thirties with Graves' hyperthyroidism. The sample taken for sequencing was peripheral blood or thyroid tissue (not recorded which). The rearrangement joins TRBV6-1 to TRBJ2-3; tentative D call: TRBD2 (5 bases). The DNA of the CDR3 is TGTGCCAGCAGTCGAGACGGGCCCCCGGGGAATTTAGATACGCAGTATTTT. Its translation: CASSRDGPPGNLDTQYF.